This record looks at one T cell receptor (beta chain) sequence and its context. Its target is not known. The repertoire was sequenced with immunoSEQ multiplex PCR; TCRdb's copy has only in-frame clones and lacks some. This repertoire shows fewer than 50,000 clones, around 90% found once; its top ten account for over 35%. This sample is part of a study of T cell responses to AZD1222 COVID-19 vaccine. General study findings and limits: Sampling that yielded the repertoires occurred only after the peak T cell response. Regions 160-218 and 743-854 held dominance among vaccine-associated CD4 TCRs, which spanned spike. Just a handful of AZD1222 recipients tested seropositive at baseline.

The CDR3 sequence is 14 residues long. Trimming left V 3 bases short and J 3 bases short, with 12 bases between. Germline V gives CDR1 LNHDA, CDR2 SQIVND (reference sequence). This chain joins TRBV19 and TRBJ2-7; weak D call: TRBD2 (5 bases). This material consisted of peripheral blood, taken 28 days after the second AZD1222 dose. The TCR originated in an adult who received the AZD1222 COVID-19 vaccine. CDR3 protein: CASSIYTGSYEQYF. Here the CDR3 DNA reads TGTGCCAGTAGTATTTATACGGGGAGCTACGAGCAGTACTTC.